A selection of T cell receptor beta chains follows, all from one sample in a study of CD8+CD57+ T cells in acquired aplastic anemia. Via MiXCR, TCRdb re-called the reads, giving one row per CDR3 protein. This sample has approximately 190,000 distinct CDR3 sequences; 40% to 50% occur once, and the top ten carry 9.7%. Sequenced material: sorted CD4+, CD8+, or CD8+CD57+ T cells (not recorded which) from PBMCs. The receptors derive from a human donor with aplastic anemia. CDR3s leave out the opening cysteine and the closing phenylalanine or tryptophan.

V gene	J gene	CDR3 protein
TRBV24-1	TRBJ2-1	ATSDLPGQGTYEQF
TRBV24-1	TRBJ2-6	ATGTGAGGANVLT
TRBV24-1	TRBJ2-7	ATSDSGGLYEQY
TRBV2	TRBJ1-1	ASVGDRAGEAEAF
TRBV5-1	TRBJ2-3	ASRSWERGTDTQY
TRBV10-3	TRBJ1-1	AIQRTGKDTAAF
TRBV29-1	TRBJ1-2	SAQGGGGYT
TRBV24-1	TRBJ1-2	ATRNGTPFDYGYT
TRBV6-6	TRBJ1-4	ASRDRVGEKLF
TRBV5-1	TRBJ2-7	ASSYTGINFGEQY
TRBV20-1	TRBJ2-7	SAITGTSERSVYEQY
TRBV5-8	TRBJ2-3	ASSLDTDTQY
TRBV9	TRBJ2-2	ASSVGGWRDTGELF
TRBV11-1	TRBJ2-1	ASSLGLAVNEQF
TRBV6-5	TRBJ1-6	ASSWGRGSPLH
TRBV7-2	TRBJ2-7	ASSLESSSLYEQY
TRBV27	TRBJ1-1	ASSSRQRNTEAF
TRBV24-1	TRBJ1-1	ATSDLLEDTEAF
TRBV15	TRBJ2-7	ATSGRQALTYKQY
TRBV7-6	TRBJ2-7	ASSRQGLYEQY
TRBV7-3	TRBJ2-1	ASSLTGTSDCNEQF
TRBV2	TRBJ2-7	ASSESGGGEQY
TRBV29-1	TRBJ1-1	SVVVGVRGNTEAF
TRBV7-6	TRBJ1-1	ASSSTVRHSEAF
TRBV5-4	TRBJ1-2	ASSRPGDQYGYT
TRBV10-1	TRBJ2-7	ASSRGTVEEQY
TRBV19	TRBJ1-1	ASSITGVGSVAEAF
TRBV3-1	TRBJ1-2	ASSQQGFGYGYT
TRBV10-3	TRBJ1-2	AITEGQWSSGNT
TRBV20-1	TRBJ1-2	SARQFGGHGYT
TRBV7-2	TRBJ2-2	ASSFSTTGELF
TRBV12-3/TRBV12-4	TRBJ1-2	ASSYFGNYGYT
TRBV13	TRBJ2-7	ASSFMGYEQY
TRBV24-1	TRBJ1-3	ATDDRVSPSIY
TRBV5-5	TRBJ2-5	ASSLDFAGRETQY
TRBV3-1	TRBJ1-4	ASSQAAPEKLF
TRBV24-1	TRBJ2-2	ATSDLLGQAFFGELF
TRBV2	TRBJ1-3	ASRSRGQVSQGARTIY
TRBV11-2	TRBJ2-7	ASSSLGAGGYEQY
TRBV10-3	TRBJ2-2	ASRRLAGGKNTGELF
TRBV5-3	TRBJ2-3	ARGGASGTTDTQY
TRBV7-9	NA	ASSSGTAWGEQY
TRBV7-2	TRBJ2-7	ASSRTGGLFSGEQY
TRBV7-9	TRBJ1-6	ASSQARQSPLH
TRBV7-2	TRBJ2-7	ASSYSAGLAGGYEQY